This record looks at one T cell receptor (beta chain) sequence and its context. Assay: immunoSEQ multiplex PCR; the TCRdb copy retains only in-frame clones and omits some. The top ten clones hold 2.4% of a sample with 90,000 to 120,000 clones, roughly 84% of them seen once. This specimen belongs to a study of PD-L1 blockade in urothelial cancer. Study-wide context: Patients went on atezolizumab in 2014, receiving 1,200 mg intravenously every 3 weeks.

Patient disease was locally advanced or metastatic urothelial carcinoma. The TCR comes from a man aged 45-65 years with urothelial cancer. The sample in question was PBMCs, obtained around atezolizumab (anti-PD-L1) treatment.

The CDR3 DNA sequence: TGCGCCAGCAGCCAAAGCGGCAGGACTCCTCAAGAGACCCAGTACTTC. Amino acid sequence: CASSQSGRTPQETQYF. This chain joins TRBV5-1 and TRBJ2-5, with D maybe TRBD2 (5 bases). Deletions cut 4 bases from V and 2 bases from J, with 18 bases between. Germline values: CDR1 SGHRS, CDR2 YFSETQ. The CDR3 is 16 amino acids.